Detailed here is one T cell receptor (beta chain). The germline V and J ends were trimmed by 4 bases and 0 bases, with 13 bases remaining between them. The germline gives CDR1 SGDLS, CDR2 YYNGEE. CDR3 length equals 15 residues. These data originate in a study of cytomegalovirus exposure and HLA in healthy donors. A multiplex PCR was run with 60 Vbeta primers and 13 Jbeta primers. Libraries were prepared by immunoSEQ multiplex PCR; TCRdb keeps only in-frame clonotypes and omits some of them. The table has 110,000 or so clones, less than 80% seen once. Sequenced sample: PBMCs. The J gene is TRBJ2-5, the V gene TRBV9; weak D call: TRBD2 (5 bases). This TCR came from a woman aged 50 to 60 in good health and CMV-seropositive. CDR3 loop: CASSPHVSDQETQYF. DNA for the CDR3: TGTGCCAGCAGCCCCCACGTTAGCGACCAAGAGACCCAGTACTTC.